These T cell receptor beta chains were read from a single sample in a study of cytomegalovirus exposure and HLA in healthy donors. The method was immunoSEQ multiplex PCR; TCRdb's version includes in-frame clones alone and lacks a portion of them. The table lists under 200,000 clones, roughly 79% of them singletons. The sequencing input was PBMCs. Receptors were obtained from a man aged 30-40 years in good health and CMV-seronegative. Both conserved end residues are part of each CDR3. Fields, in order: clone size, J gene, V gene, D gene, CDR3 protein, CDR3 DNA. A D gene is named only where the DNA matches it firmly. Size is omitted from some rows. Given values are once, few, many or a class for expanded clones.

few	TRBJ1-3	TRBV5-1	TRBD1	CASSLAGGALTGKAGNTIYF	TGCGCCAGCAGCTTGGCCGGGGGGGCTCTGACAGGGAAAGCTGGAAACACCATATATTTT
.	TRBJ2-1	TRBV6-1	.	CASSELETAYNEQFF	TGTGCCAGCAGTGAATTGGAGACAGCATACAATGAGCAGTTCTTC
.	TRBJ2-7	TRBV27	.	CASSDRSFEQYF	TGTGCCAGCAGCGACAGGTCCTTCGAGCAGTACTTC
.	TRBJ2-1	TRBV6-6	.	CASSTGVSYNEQFF	TGTGCCAGCAGTACGGGGGTCTCCTACAATGAGCAGTTCTTC
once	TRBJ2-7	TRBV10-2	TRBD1	CASGGTGGILSQYEQYF	TGCGCCAGCGGGGGGACAGGGGGCATTTTAAGCCAATACGAGCAGTACTTC
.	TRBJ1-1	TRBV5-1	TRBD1	CASSLERGTGGTEAFF	TGCGCCAGCAGCTTGGAGAGGGGGACAGGGGGCACTGAAGCTTTCTTT
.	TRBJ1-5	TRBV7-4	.	CASPKTDPNSNQPQHF	TGTGCCAGCCCGAAGACAGATCCTAATAGCAATCAGCCCCAGCATTTT
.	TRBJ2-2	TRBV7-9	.	CASSLWGTTNTGELFF	TGTGCCAGCAGCTTATGGGGGACAACGAACACCGGGGAGCTGTTTTTT
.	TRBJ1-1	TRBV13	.	CASSLDRNTEAFF	TGTGCCAGCAGCCTGGACAGGAACACTGAAGCTTTCTTT
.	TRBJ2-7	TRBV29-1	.	CSVDGQGYEQYF	TGCAGCGTTGACGGGCAGGGGTACGAGCAGTACTTC
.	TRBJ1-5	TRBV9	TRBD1	CASSATGGNQPQHF	TGTGCCAGCAGCGCGACAGGGGGCAATCAGCCCCAGCATTTT
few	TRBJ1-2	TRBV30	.	CAWSKNTGNYTF	TGTGCCTGGAGCAAAAATACAGGGAACTACACCTTC
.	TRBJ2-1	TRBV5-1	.	CASSFGGAVGNEQFF	TGCGCCAGCAGCTTCGGGGGAGCGGTGGGCAATGAGCAGTTCTTC
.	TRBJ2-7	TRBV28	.	CASSLRGYEQYF	TGTGCCAGCAGTTTAAGGGGCTACGAGCAGTACTTC
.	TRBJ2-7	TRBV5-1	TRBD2	CASSLEPSGRKFFEQYF	TGCGCCAGCAGCTTGGAACCTAGCGGGAGGAAGTTTTTCGAGCAGTACTTC
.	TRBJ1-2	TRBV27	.	CASSLSTMTGYYGYTF	TGTGCCAGCAGTTTATCTACAATGACAGGCTACTATGGCTACACCTTC
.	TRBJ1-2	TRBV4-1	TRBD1	CASSLGQGSKSGYTF	TGCGCCAGCAGCCTAGGACAGGGCAGTAAAAGTGGCTACACCTTC
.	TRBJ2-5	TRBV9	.	CASSVGRNQETQYF	TGTGCCAGCAGCGTTGGGCGAAACCAAGAGACCCAGTACTTC
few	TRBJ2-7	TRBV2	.	CASSISTYEQYF	TGTGCCAGCAGTATTTCTACTTACGAGCAGTACTTC
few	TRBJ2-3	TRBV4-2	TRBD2	CASSQDRGSGTDTQYF	TGTGCCAGCAGCCAAGATCGCGGGAGTGGTACAGATACGCAGTATTTT
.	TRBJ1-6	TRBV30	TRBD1	CAWSAGQGNSPLHF	TGTGCCTGGAGTGCGGGACAGGGTAATTCACCCCTCCACTTT
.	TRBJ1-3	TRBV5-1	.	CASSLAHKTGSSGNTIYF	TGCGCCAGCAGCTTAGCCCATAAAACAGGGAGCTCTGGAAACACCATATATTTT
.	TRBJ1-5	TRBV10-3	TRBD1	CAISDETGSNQPQHF	TGTGCCATCAGTGACGAGACAGGGAGCAATCAGCCCCAGCATTTT
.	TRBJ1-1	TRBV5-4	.	CASSLQPQGYTEAFF	TGTGCCAGCAGCTTACAACCTCAGGGGTACACTGAAGCTTTCTTT
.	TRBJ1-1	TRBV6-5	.	CASSLTGVNTEAFF	TGTGCCAGCAGTTTGACCGGAGTTAACACTGAAGCTTTCTTT
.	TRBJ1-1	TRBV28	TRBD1	CASSSPAGTGAGEAFF	TGTGCCAGCAGTTCCCCTGCCGGGACAGGGGCCGGTGAAGCTTTCTTT
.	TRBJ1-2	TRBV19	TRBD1	CASSPGQIYYGYTF	TGTGCCAGTAGCCCGGGACAGATTTACTATGGCTACACCTTC
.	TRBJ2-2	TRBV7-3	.	CASSLERAGTGELFF	TGTGCCAGCAGCTTGGAGAGGGCCGGGACCGGGGAGCTGTTTTTT
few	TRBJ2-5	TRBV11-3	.	CASSALGETQYF	TGTGCCAGCAGCGCCCTCGGGGAGACCCAGTACTTC
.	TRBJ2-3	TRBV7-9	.	CASSSPGGTQYF	TGTGCCAGCAGCTCTCCTGGCGGTACGCAGTATTTT
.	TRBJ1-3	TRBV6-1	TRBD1	CASSGSGQLRGNTIYF	TGTGCCAGCAGTGGATCGGGACAGCTAAGAGGAAACACCATATATTTT
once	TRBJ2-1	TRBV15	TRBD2	CATSRDAGGLGNEQFF	TGTGCCACCAGCAGAGATGCGGGAGGGTTGGGGAATGAGCAGTTCTTC
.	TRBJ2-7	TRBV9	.	CASSGGVAVSREQYF	TGTGCCAGCAGCGGGGGGGTAGCGGTCTCTCGCGAGCAGTACTTC
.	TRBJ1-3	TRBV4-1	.	CASSQDFAQPGTDTIYF	TGCGCCAGCAGCCAAGATTTTGCACAGCCCGGAACCGACACCATATATTTT
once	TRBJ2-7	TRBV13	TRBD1	CASSRGTGGDYEQYF	TGTGCCAGCAGCCGTGGGACAGGGGGCGACTACGAGCAGTACTTC
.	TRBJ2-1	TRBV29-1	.	CSVSSSSYNEQFF	TGCAGCGTTTCTTCTAGCTCCTACAATGAGCAGTTCTTC
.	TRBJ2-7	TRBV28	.	CASTGTYEQYF	TGTGCCAGCACAGGGACCTACGAGCAGTACTTC
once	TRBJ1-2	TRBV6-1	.	CASGGLTNYGYTF	TGTGCCAGTGGGGGGTTAACTAACTATGGCTACACCTTC
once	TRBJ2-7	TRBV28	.	CASRRDPSGEQYF	TGTGCCAGCAGGCGGGACCCGTCGGGCGAGCAGTACTTC
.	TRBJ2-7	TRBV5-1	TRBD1	CASSLAWTGPYEQYF	TGCGCCAGCAGCTTGGCCTGGACAGGCCCCTACGAGCAGTACTTC
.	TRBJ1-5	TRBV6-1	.	CASSDPYRDAQPQHF	TGTGCCAGCAGTGACCCCTACAGGGATGCTCAGCCCCAGCATTTT
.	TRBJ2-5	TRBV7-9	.	CASSLRGMGETQYF	TGTGCCAGCAGCTTAAGGGGGATGGGAGAGACCCAGTACTTC
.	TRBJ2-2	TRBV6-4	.	CASSEVPTGELFF	TGTGCCAGCTCAGAGGTACCCACCGGGGAGCTGTTTTTT
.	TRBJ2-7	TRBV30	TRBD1	CAWRKTGQVYEQYF	TGTGCCTGGAGGAAGACGGGACAGGTCTACGAGCAGTACTTC
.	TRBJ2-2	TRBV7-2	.	CASSLRTMNTGELFF	TGTGCCAGCAGCTTGAGGACAATGAACACCGGGGAGCTGTTTTTT
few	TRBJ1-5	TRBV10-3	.	CAISESVGTRNQPQHF	TGTGCCATCAGTGAGTCTGTCGGGACAAGGAATCAGCCCCAGCATTTT
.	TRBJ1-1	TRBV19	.	CASSIRPQGRANTEAFF	TGTGCCAGTAGTATTCGCCCTCAGGGAAGAGCGAACACTGAAGCTTTCTTT